The T cell receptor beta chain described here comes from a study of blood T cell repertoires in COVID-19. Study details: COVID-19 samples from acute and convalescent phases originated in the United States, Italy and Spain. The analysed material was cDNA or gDNA that came from T cells, B-cell-depleted T cells, or PBMCs.

Using immunoSEQ multiplex PCR, the repertoire was profiled, and TCRdb retains in-frame clones only, with some absent. Here the sample spans 150,000 to 250,000 clones, roughly 90% being singletons. This CDR3 contains 17 residues. CDR1 SGHRS and CDR2 YFSETQ come from the germline V gene. V trimming: 0 bases; J trimming: 3 bases; junction bases outside the gene matches: 9. Participant-reported clinical history was the basis for cohort assignment. Recovered status in Cohort 3 required two negative PCRs, clearance, or symptom resolution. Sequencing used PBMCs or T cells enriched from blood (not recorded which). The TCR originated in a young woman who had recovered from COVID-19. The chain carries TRBV5-1 and TRBJ2-1, with 7 bases lining up with TRBD2. The CDR3 DNA is TGCGCCAGCAGCTTGGCCAGAGCTAGCGGCAACTACAATGAGCAGTTCTTC. It specifies CASSLARASGNYNEQFF.